The 21 T cell receptor beta chains given below trace back to one sample, sequenced in a study of CD8+CD57+ T cells in acquired aplastic anemia. The use of genomic DNA as template underpinned the TCR beta VDJ and CDR3 profiling. TCRdb called the reads again in MiXCR, with one record for every CDR3 protein. The repertoire includes about 200,000 distinct CDR3 sequences, over 40% of them detected once, and roughly 21% sits in the top ten. CD8+CD57+ cell expansion, shown by flow cytometry, had occurred in the patients selected for sequencing. The sequenced material came from sorted CD4+, CD8+, or CD8+CD57+ T cells (not recorded which) from PBMCs. These receptors were obtained from a human donor with aplastic anemia.

This chain links TRBV12-3 or TRBV12-4 with TRBJ1-6; D unresolved. The CDR3 sequence is 15 residues long. The germline V and J ends were trimmed by 6 bases and 10 bases, with 19 bases remaining between them. CDR3: CASRPGPGGGSPLHF. As DNA, the CDR3 is TGTGCCAGCAGACCAGGCCCGGGAGGAGGCTCACCCCTCCACTTT.

The chain recombines TRBV5-4 with TRBJ2-5; TRBD2 matches 12 bases. The CDR3 consists of 17 residues. Germline V gene data show CDR1 as SGHNT and CDR2 as YYREEE (reference sequence). V shed 4 bases, J shed 2 bases, and the junction held 9 bases outside the gene matches. CDR3 sequence (DNA): TGTGCCAGCAGCCGGGAGACTCTAGCGGGGGGGCAAGAGACCCAGTACTTC. Encoded protein: CASSRETLAGGQETQYF.

There are many counts of this clonotype. This rearrangement joins TRBV5-8 to TRBJ2-1; possibly TRBD2 for D (6 bases). Germline CDR1 is SGHTS and CDR2 is YDEGEE. The germline V and J ends were trimmed by 3 bases and 12 bases, with 25 bases remaining between them. The CDR3 totals 16 residues. The CDR3, as DNA: TGTGCCAGCAGCTCGGCCGGGGGATCCCTGAACCCAGGGCAGTTCTTC. Translating it yields CASSSAGGSLNPGQFF. Drawing the rest from reference TRBV5-8 and TRBJ2-1, the complete variable domain is EAGVTQSPTHLIKTRGQQATLRCSPISGHTSVYWYQQALGLGLQFLLWYDEGEERNRGNFPPRFSGRQFPNYSSELNVNALELEDSALYLCASSSAGGSLNPGQFFGPGTRLTVL.

This clonotype has ten or more counts. The chain recombines TRBV12-3 or TRBV12-4 with TRBJ1-5; a weak D match, TRBD1 (5 bases). CDR3 size: 19 residues. The V end was cut by 5 bases, the J end by 4 bases, with 27 bases between. The CDR3 DNA is TGTGCCAGCAGTCTAGGCCCCGGTGGTAGAGGGGTCGTGAATCAGCCCCAGCATTTT. This encodes CASSLGPGGRGVVNQPQHF.

In its sample, this clonotype was seen many times. J is TRBJ1-5 and V is TRBV2; TRBD1 matches 7 bases. CDR1 is SNHLY, CDR2 FYNNEI, per germline. The CDR3 extends over 17 amino acids. The trim removed 7 bases at V and 4 bases at J, leaving 16 bases unmatched. The DNA of the CDR3 is TGTGCCAGCACCCGAGAAGGGGGCGGGGGTAGTAATCAGCCCCAGCATTTT. Protein: CASTREGGGGSNQPQHF.

This clonotype was seen ten or more times. V gene TRBV10-1 combines with J gene TRBJ2-7; 9 nucleotides align to TRBD1. With 5 bases clipped from V and 3 bases from J, the junction kept 8 bases outside the gene matches. From germline, CDR1 is WNHNN and CDR2 SYGVQD (reference sequence). CDR3 size: 15 residues. CDR3 DNA: TGCGCCAGCAGTCCGGGACAGGGAAAAGACTACGAGCAGTACTTC. Translated, it gives CASSPGQGKDYEQYF.

This chain links TRBV5-1 with TRBJ1-2; D remains unclear. Germline V gene data show CDR1 as SGHRS and CDR2 as YFSETQ. V lost 5 bases, J lost 8 bases, and 16 bases lay in between. The CDR3 consists of 13 residues. The CDR3, as DNA: TGCGCCAGCAGTGAATCCGAGCTCCGCGGCTACACCTTC. It is translated as CASSESELRGYTF.

Regarding this clonotype: This may be a read error, as it is one base from a much larger clone. The CDR3 does not close with the conserved phenylalanine or tryptophan, likely indicating a read error. The chain recombines TRBV5-4 with TRBJ2-3, with 10 bases lining up with TRBD2. The CDR3 consists of 18 residues. Trimming took 4 bases from V and 0 from J; bases not matched to a gene: 11. The germline gives CDR1 SGHNT, CDR2 YYREEE (reference sequence). CDR3 sequence reads: CASSLAGAGGPSTDTQYL. CDR3 coding DNA: TGTGCCAGCAGCCTAGCAGGAGCGGGGGGGCCTAGCACAGATACGCAGTATCTT.

About this clonotype: At one end, the junction sequence differs from germline, possibly due to a read error. V gene TRBV20-1 combines with J gene TRBJ2-3; D is perhaps TRBD2 (7 bases). Looked up from germline, CDR1 is DFQATT and CDR2 is SNEGSKA (reference sequence). The CDR3 consists of 13 residues. The CDR3 loop is CSARGGGTDTRYF. CDR3 coding DNA: TGCAGTGCTAGAGGGGGGGGCACAGATACGCGGTATTTT.

To note about this clonotype: Germline is not matched at one junction end, which may reflect a read error. CDR3 in amino acids: CASSQRTEHRGAVF. CDR3 DNA sequence: TGCGCCAGCAGTCAGAGGACAGAGCACCGGGGAGCTGTTTTT. The chain uses TRBV5-1 and TRBJ2-2; D perhaps matches TRBD1 (6 bases). Germline V gene data show CDR1 as SGHRS and CDR2 as YFSETQ. The CDR3 covers 14 residues.

This chain links TRBV7-2 with TRBJ2-2; 10 bases map to TRBD1. After removal of 3 bases from V and 5 bases from J, the junction contained 3 bases not matched to a gene. Germline-derived CDR1 and CDR2 are SGHTA and FQGNSA. The CDR3 has 15 residues. CDR3 sequence: CASSFGTGETGELFF. The DNA of the CDR3 is TGTGCCAGCAGCTTTGGGACAGGGGAGACCGGGGAGCTGTTTTTT.

This clonotype was counted many times. The chain combines TRBV6-1 with TRBJ2-1; D call uncertain. Germline CDR1 and CDR2: MNHNS and SASEGT. This CDR3 contains 14 residues. Trimming cost V 5 bases and J 5 bases, with 13 bases left between them. The CDR3 nucleotides read TGTGCCAGCAGTTCCCACTCCCTTAACAATGAGCAGTTCTTC. Translation gives CASSSHSLNNEQFF.

This clonotype has only one observation. The chain combines TRBV19 with TRBJ1-2; the D gene is possibly TRBD1 (6 bases). Trimming cost V 4 bases and J 2 bases, with 11 bases left between them. The germline V gene has CDR1 LNHDA and CDR2 SQIVND (reference sequence). The CDR3 consists of 14 residues. Here the CDR3 DNA reads TGTGCCAGTAGTAAACGGGACACAAACTATGGCTACACCTTC. Its translation: CASSKRDTNYGYTF.

This chain connects TRBV7-9 to TRBJ2-3; D may be TRBD2 (6 bases). Germline CDR1 is SEHNR and CDR2 is FQNEAQ (reference sequence). This CDR3 contains 17 residues. Deletions cut 5 bases from V and 11 bases from J, with 29 bases between. CDR3 coding DNA: TGTGCCAGCAGCCAAGATCGTGGGGCCGCGGGGATCAATGAGCAGTATTTT. Translating gives CASSQDRGAAGINEQYF.

This clonotype was counted many times. The chain has TRBV5-1 and TRBJ2-2, with D perhaps given as TRBD1 or TRBD2 (5 bases each). CDR3 size: 14 residues. Germline values: CDR1 SGHRS, CDR2 YFSETQ. Trimming stripped 2 bases from V and 3 bases from J, with 8 bases between. The CDR3, as DNA: TGCGCCAGCAGCTTTGAGGGGTACACCGGGGAGCTGTTTTTT. Protein product: CASSFEGYTGELFF.

The rearrangement links TRBV19 to TRBJ1-5; maybe TRBD1 (5 bases). V lost 7 bases, J lost 1 base, and 8 bases lay in between. CDR1 and CDR2 from the germline V gene are LNHDA and SQIVND (reference sequence). The CDR3 is made up of 13 amino acids. The CDR3 protein is CASTRASNQPQHF. The CDR3 DNA sequence: TGTGCCAGTACCAGGGCCAGCAATCAGCCCCAGCATTTT. The variable domain in full, with the rest retrieved from reference TRBV19 and TRBJ1-5, is DGGITQSPKYLFRKEGQNVTLSCEQNLNHDAMYWYRQDPGQGLRLIYYSQIVNDFQKGDIAEGYSVSREKKESFPLTVTSAQKNPTAFYLCASTRASNQPQHFGDGTRLSIL.

The rearrangement links TRBV10-3 to TRBJ1-5; D is uncertain. The CDR3 has 13 residues. The germline gives CDR1 ENHRY, CDR2 SYGVKD. Trimming removed 4 bases from V and 5 bases from J, with 9 bases in between. Here the CDR3 reads CAISASSDQPQHF. In nucleotides, the CDR3 is TGTGCCATCAGTGCTTCCTCAGATCAGCCCCAGCATTTT.

This chain uses TRBV11-2 with TRBJ2-7; 9 bases are a match to TRBD1. The V gene end was trimmed by 2 bases and the J gene end by 4 bases; junction bases not matched to a gene: 6. The CDR3 loop spans 15 amino acids. Germline V gene data show CDR1 as SGHAT and CDR2 as FQNNGV. CDR3 amino acids: CASSLMRDRAYEQYF. CDR3 DNA sequence: TGTGCCAGCAGCTTAATGAGGGACAGGGCTTACGAGCAGTACTTC. Using reference TRBV11-2 and TRBJ2-7 for the parts outside the CDR3, the full variable domain is EAGVAQSPRYKIIEKRQSVAFWCNPISGHATLYWYQQILGQGPKLLIQFQNNGVVDDSQLPKDRFSAERLKGVDSTLKIQPAKLEDSAVYLCASSLMRDRAYEQYFGPGTRLTVT.

V gene TRBV20-1 combines with J gene TRBJ1-5; 8 bases fit TRBD1. CDR1 and CDR2 (germline): DFQATT, SNEGSKA (reference sequence). The CDR3 loop spans 14 amino acids. V shed 6 bases, J shed 4 bases, and the junction held 8 bases outside the gene matches. The CDR3 loop reads CSATFRGLNQPQHF. DNA for the CDR3: TGCAGTGCCACATTCAGGGGGCTAAATCAGCCCCAGCATTTT.

As for this clonotype: A read error may be the cause here, since a much bigger clone is one base away. The CDR3 ends on some other residue instead of the conserved phenylalanine or tryptophan, so this is likely a read error. This rearrangement joins TRBV28 to TRBJ1-6, with TRBD1 matching over 9 bases. CDR3 length equals 16 residues. CDR1 and CDR2 from the germline V gene are MDHEN and SYDVKM. The ends lost 4 bases at V and 9 bases at J; junction bases unmatched: 10. The CDR3 DNA reads TGTGCCAGCAGTTCGATCTCAACAGGGGGCTCTTCACCCCTCCACCTT. Translation gives CASSSISTGGSSPLHL.

This chain links TRBV7-2 with TRBJ2-7; TRBD1 aligns across 11 bases. The CDR3 totals 15 residues. Germline V lookup: CDR1 SGHTA, CDR2 FQGNSA. V shed 5 bases and J 6 bases; nucleotides not matched to a gene: 9. As DNA, the CDR3 is TGTGCCAGCAGCCCCCGGACAGGGGGCTCGGGCGAGCAGTACTTC. Translation: CASSPRTGGSGEQYF.